The rows below give T cell receptor beta chains drawn from one sample of a study of T cells in tuberculosis. TCRdb keeps only in-frame clones here, not all; method: immunoSEQ multiplex PCR. This sample has about 49,000 clones; about 95% occur once, and the top ten carry about 1.3%. This material consisted of PBMCs, taken at tuberculosis diagnosis. The receptors originated from an adult with tuberculosis. Each CDR3 is given with its conserved first and last residue. Each record gives: J gene, V gene, D gene, clone size, CDR3 DNA, CDR3 protein. D genes are given only for firm matches. For some rows the clone size is stated as once, few or many, or as a class when expanded; others skip it.

>TRBJ2-7|TRBV11-1|NA|NA
TGTGCCAGCAGCCGCGGGCCGCAAACCTACGAGCAGTACTTC
CASSRGPQTYEQYF
>TRBJ1-1|TRBV6-1|NA|few
TGTGCCAGCAGTACAGGGTTTACTGAAGCTTTCTTT
CASSTGFTEAFF
>TRBJ1-2|TRBV6-1|NA|NA
TGTGCCAGCAGTGAAGCTAGAGGGCTAGGCTACACCTTC
CASSEARGLGYTF
>TRBJ2-3|TRBV19|TRBD2|NA
TGTGCCAGTAGTCAGACTAGCGGGAGTAGGACAGATACGCAGTATTTT
CASSQTSGSRTDTQYF
>TRBJ2-2|TRBV10-2|TRBD2|once
TGCGCCAGCAGTGCCGGGGGGACTAGCGGTCCGGGGGAGCTGTTTTTT
CASSAGGTSGPGELFF
>TRBJ2-7|TRBV9|TRBD1|NA
TGTGCCAGCAGCGTAGCCGGACAGGGTGGGTACGAGCAGTACTTC
CASSVAGQGGYEQYF
>TRBJ1-3|TRBV30|TRBD1|NA
TGTGCCTGCCGGGGGGACAGGTCTCCTTTATCCACCATATATTTT
CACRGDRSPLSTIYF
>TRBJ1-2|TRBV7-6|TRBD1|NA
TGTGCCAGCAGCTTCGGACAGGGAGTGGGAGCTGTCGATGGCTACACCTTC
CASSFGQGVGAVDGYTF
>TRBJ2-2|TRBV7-2|NA|once
TGTGCCAGCAGCTTACGGGGTCACACCGGGGAGCTGTTTTTT
CASSLRGHTGELFF
>TRBJ1-1|TRBV6-6|TRBD1|NA
TGTGCCAGCAGTTACCGACAGGGCCCCGGAGCTTTCTTT
CASSYRQGPGAFF
>TRBJ2-4|TRBV28|TRBD2|NA
TGTGCCAGCAGTATCCCCACTAGCGGGACTCCCAAAAACATTCAGTACTTC
CASSIPTSGTPKNIQYF
>TRBJ2-3|TRBV11-2|TRBD2|NA
TGTGCCAGCACCCGTCACGGCTTAAAGTTAGCGGGAGGAGGAGGTACGCAGTATTTT
CASTRHGLKLAGGGGTQYF
>TRBJ1-2|TRBV19|NA|NA
TGTGCCAGTAGTATCGGGGAGTGGTACTATGGCTACACCTTC
CASSIGEWYYGYTF
>TRBJ2-7|TRBV11-3|NA|NA
TGTGCCAGCAGCTTACGCGCGGGACCTCTTTACGAGCAGTACTTC
CASSLRAGPLYEQYF
>TRBJ2-5|TRBV5-6|TRBD2|NA
TGTGCCAGCAGCTTGGTCCTAGCGGGAGACGAGACCCAGTACTTC
CASSLVLAGDETQYF
>TRBJ2-7|TRBV27|TRBD2|once
TGTGCCAGCAGTCCCCGGACTAGCGGGTGGGATTCCTACGAGCAGTACTTC
CASSPRTSGWDSYEQYF
>TRBJ2-1|TRBV1|NA|NA
TGCACCAGCAGCCAAGTTATGAGTGGCTTTGCGGGAGTTGGCTATGAGCAGTTCTTC
CTSSQVMSGFAGVGYEQFF
>TRBJ2-7|TRBV9|NA|NA
TGTGCCAGCAGCCCGTGGACTGGACTCAACGAGCAGTACTTC
CASSPWTGLNEQYF
>TRBJ1-5|TRBV30|NA|NA
TGTGCCTGGAGTGTTCCCAGGGAGGGTCAGCCCCAGCATTTT
CAWSVPREGQPQHF
>TRBJ2-3|TRBV5-1|TRBD1|NA
TGCGCCAGCAGCCTCCGGACAGGGAATACAGATACGCAGTATTTT
CASSLRTGNTDTQYF
>TRBJ1-2|TRBV7-2|NA|NA
TGTGCCAGCAGCCAAGGACAGTTAGCTAACTATGGCTACACCTTC
CASSQGQLANYGYTF
>TRBJ1-5|TRBV27|NA|NA
TGTGCCAGCAGTTTAATCAGTGATGGGCCCCAGCATTTT
CASSLISDGPQHF
>TRBJ2-1|TRBV30|TRBD2|NA
TGTGCCTGGAGTGGGACTAGCGTAGAGCAGTTCTTC
CAWSGTSVEQFF
>TRBJ1-2|TRBV27|NA|few
TGTGCCAGCAGTTTATCACCCTCGACAGCTAACTATGGCTACACCTTC
CASSLSPSTANYGYTF
>TRBJ1-2|TRBV29-1|NA|NA
TGCAGCGTTCAGTCTCCAGGGGATAGCACCTTC
CSVQSPGDSTF
>TRBJ2-7|TRBV7-9|NA|NA
TGTGCCAGCAGCTTTGGACTCTACGAGCAGTACTTC
CASSFGLYEQYF
>TRBJ2-1|TRBV27|NA|NA
TGTGCCAGCAGTTTATATAGTTCCTACAATGAGCAGTTCTTC
CASSLYSSYNEQFF
>TRBJ2-2|TRBV5-1|NA|once
TGCGCCAGCAGCTTAACAGCGAACACCGGGGAGCTGTTTTTT
CASSLTANTGELFF
>TRBJ2-5|TRBV18|NA|NA
TGTGCCAGCTCACCGGGGGCGGAGACCCAGTACTTC
CASSPGAETQYF
>TRBJ1-4|TRBV30|NA|few
TGTGCCTGGAGTTACGCCGGAGGAGAAAAACTGTTTTTT
CAWSYAGGEKLFF
>TRBJ2-1|TRBV5-1|TRBD2|NA
TGCGCCAGCAGCTCCCCGGGACTAGATCAAAATGAGCAGTTCTTC
CASSSPGLDQNEQFF
>TRBJ2-3|TRBV5-6|TRBD2|NA
TGTGCCAGCAGCCTAGCGGGAGTTGATACGCAGTATTTT
CASSLAGVDTQYF
>TRBJ2-1|TRBV27|TRBD2|NA
TGTGCCAGCAGTTTTGCGGGAGGGCCCGGTGAGCAGTTCTTC
CASSFAGGPGEQFF
>TRBJ2-1|TRBV7-9|NA|NA
TGTGCCAGCAGCCGCGGGGAGGTAACCTACAATGAGCAGTTCTTC
CASSRGEVTYNEQFF
>TRBJ2-3|TRBV18|TRBD2|NA
TGTGCCAGCTCACCACTGAGCGGGAGGGCGGAAGATACGCAGTATTTT
CASSPLSGRAEDTQYF
>TRBJ2-7|TRBV27|TRBD1|NA
TGTGCCAGCAGACCCGGGACAGGTCAGAGGGAGCAGTACTTC
CASRPGTGQREQYF
>TRBJ1-2|TRBV28|NA|NA
TGTGCCAGCAGTTTGCTAGGGGTCAGCTATGGCTACACCTTC
CASSLLGVSYGYTF
>TRBJ2-7|TRBV7-2|TRBD2|NA
TGTGCCAGCAGCTTAAACCCTAGCGGGAGCTCCTACGAGCAGTACTTC
CASSLNPSGSSYEQYF
>TRBJ2-5|TRBV13|TRBD1|NA
TGTGCCAGCAGCAGGCGGACAGGGTGGATGGAGACCCAGTACTTC
CASSRRTGWMETQYF
>TRBJ2-7|TRBV7-8|TRBD2|NA
TGTGCCAGCAGCCCCCTAGCCGGACTAGTCGCCTACGAGCAGTACTTC
CASSPLAGLVAYEQYF
>TRBJ1-3|TRBV7-9|NA|NA
TGTGCCAGCAGCTCCAGGGGATACGGAAACACCATATATTTT
CASSSRGYGNTIYF
>TRBJ2-7|TRBV5-1|NA|NA
TGCGCCAGCAGCTCAGACGGAGGGGCTTACGAGCAGTACTTC
CASSSDGGAYEQYF
>TRBJ1-5|TRBV4-3|NA|once
TGCGCCAGCAGCCAAGAGGAGGGCGCGGATCAGCCCCAGCATTTT
CASSQEEGADQPQHF
>TRBJ1-5|TRBV7-2|NA|NA
TGTGCCAGCAGCGACGGACTTCAGCCCCAGCATTTT
CASSDGLQPQHF
>TRBJ2-7|TRBV7-6|TRBD1|NA
TGTGCCACGACTGGGGGACAGGGCCACGAGCAGTACTTC
CATTGGQGHEQYF
>TRBJ1-1|TRBV7-2|TRBD1|NA
TGTGCCAGCAGCAGGGACAGGGGGCTAAACACTGAAGCTTTCTTT
CASSRDRGLNTEAFF
>TRBJ2-7|TRBV10-3|NA|NA
TGTGCCATCAGTGACAGGGAAAACTACGAGCAGTACTTC
CAISDRENYEQYF
>TRBJ2-3|TRBV7-3|TRBD2|NA
TGTGCCAGCAGCCCTAGCGGGGCAGATACGCAGTATTTT
CASSPSGADTQYF
>TRBJ2-7|TRBV27|TRBD2|NA
TGTGCCAGCAGATCCCTAGCGGGAGGCCACGTGGAGCAGTACTTC
CASRSLAGGHVEQYF
>TRBJ2-3|TRBV14|TRBD1|once
TGTGCCAGCAGCCTAAGGACAGGGGGCAACTTTGCAGATACGCAGTATTTT
CASSLRTGGNFADTQYF
>TRBJ1-2|TRBV28|NA|NA
TGTGCCAGCAGCCTTGGAGGGGCAGAAGCCTATGGCTACACCTTC
CASSLGGAEAYGYTF
>TRBJ1-2|TRBV7-2|TRBD1|NA
TGTGCCAGCAGCTTAGGACAGGGGCCCCTCTTGGGGAGAGGCTACACCTTC
CASSLGQGPLLGRGYTF
>TRBJ1-4|TRBV9|NA|once
TGTGCCAGCAGCTCCTCGGGACACCCTACAGGGGAAAAACTGTTTTTT
CASSSSGHPTGEKLFF
>TRBJ1-5|TRBV18|NA|NA
TGTGCCAGCTCACCATTAAGCAATCAGCCCCAGCATTTT
CASSPLSNQPQHF
>TRBJ1-2|TRBV25-1|NA|NA
TGTGCCAGCAGTGGTATGGGGAGTAACTATGGCTACACCTTC
CASSGMGSNYGYTF